Below are 25 T cell receptor beta chains sequenced from a single sample in a study of shared clonotypes between healthy human individuals. Repertoires were generated with immunoSEQ multiplex PCR, while TCRdb's copy carries only in-frame clones and drops some. The sample yields fewer than 400,000 clones, about 74% seen once. The specimen was memory CD4+ T cells sorted from blood. Subset here: CD45RA-negative fraction. These receptor sequences come from a young man in good health.

The rearrangement links TRBV2 to TRBJ1-5; D is uncertain. The V gene's germline CDR1 is SNHLY and CDR2 FYNNEI. The CDR3 length is 14 residues. Trimming shortened V by 6 bases and J by 7 bases, and 16 bases separated the two germline ends. CDR3 in DNA: TGTGCCAGCAGACCTAACGGACCCAACCAGCCCCAGCATTTT. It encodes CASRPNGPNQPQHF.

The CDR3 loop is CASSFRGRITTNEKLFF. Here the CDR3 DNA reads TGTGCCAGCAGCTTCAGGGGGCGGATCACAACTAATGAAAAACTGTTTTTT. V is TRBV7-9 and J is TRBJ1-4; 8 nucleotides line up with TRBD1. The J segment lost 0 bases and the V segment lost 3 bases, leaving 6 bases of the junction unmatched. Germline CDR1 and CDR2: SEHNR and FQNEAQ (reference sequence). This CDR3 contains 17 residues.

This chain connects TRBV5-1 to TRBJ2-7, with a possible D match to TRBD1 (5 bases). Trimming took off 4 bases at V and 2 bases at J, with 10 bases between the two ends. This CDR3 has 13 amino acids. In germline, CDR1 is SGHRS, CDR2 YFSETQ. CDR3 region: CASSATGTYEQYF. The CDR3 nucleotides read TGCGCCAGCAGCGCCACAGGAACCTACGAGCAGTACTTC.

The gene calls are TRBV18 and TRBJ2-2; D is uncertain. The CDR3 runs to 13 residues. V lost 2 bases to trimming and J lost 7 bases, with 8 bases between them. Germline V lookup: CDR1 KGHSH, CDR2 LQKENI. CDR3 region: CASSPIRDGELFF. The CDR3 nucleotides read TGTGCCAGCTCACCAATAAGAGACGGGGAGCTGTTTTTT.

This sequence joins TRBV4-1 and TRBJ2-4, with D possibly matching TRBD1 (6 bases). Germline V gene data show CDR1 as MGHRA and CDR2 as YSYEKL. Deletions cut 0 bases from V and 6 bases from J, with 12 bases between. This CDR3 comprises 15 residues. The CDR3 nucleotides are TGCGCCAGCAGCCAAGAGCAGGGGCCGAGAAACATTCAGTACTTC. It yields the protein CASSQEQGPRNIQYF.

This sequence joins TRBV15 and TRBJ1-1; TRBD1 might be the D (6 bases). The germline V gene has CDR1 LNHNV and CDR2 YYDKDF (reference sequence). This CDR3 region has 13 residues. The V end lost 6 bases, the J end lost 4 bases, and 12 bases lay between the germline ends. The CDR3 spells CATRNRDGTEAFF. CDR3 coding DNA: TGTGCCACCAGAAACAGGGACGGCACTGAAGCTTTCTTT.

The gene calls are TRBV5-5 and TRBJ1-2; no reliable D call. With 0 bases removed from V and 8 bases from J, the gap between germline ends came to 17 bases. CDR1 is SGHKS, CDR2 YYEKEE, per germline (reference sequence). This CDR3 is 15 amino acids long. CDR3 loop: CASSLAGWETSGYTF. In DNA, the CDR3 is TGTGCCAGCAGCTTGGCCGGGTGGGAAACATCGGGCTACACCTTC.

This clone was detected only a few times. The CDR3 loop reads CASEGETVDEQFF. DNA of the CDR3: TGTGCCAGCGAAGGGGAGACGGTCGATGAGCAGTTCTTC. The V call is TRBV28, the J call TRBJ2-1; D assignment may be TRBD1 or TRBD2 (5 bases each). CDR1 is MDHEN and CDR2 is SYDVKM in the germline V gene. CDR3 length equals 13 residues. Trimming stripped 8 bases from V and 8 bases from J, with 16 bases between.

The rearrangement links TRBV19 to TRBJ1-5; D is perhaps TRBD1 (5 bases). The CDR3 runs 17 residues. V was trimmed by 3 bases and J by 1 base, leaving 16 bases between them. The germline V gene encodes CDR1 LNHDA and CDR2 SQIVND (reference sequence). DNA of the CDR3: TGTGCCAGTAGTATCCCCCGCAGGGTCAAGAGCAATCAGCCCCAGCATTTT. It translates to CASSIPRRVKSNQPQHF.

This clone was detected only once. The chain joins TRBV5-4 to TRBJ2-1; D assignment may be TRBD1 or TRBD2 (5 bases each). The CDR3 totals 16 residues. Germline assignment: CDR1 SGHNT and CDR2 YYREEE (reference sequence). V was clipped by 3 bases and J by 7 bases, with 20 bases between them. The CDR3 DNA follows: TGTGCCAGCAGCTCCCCGGAGCGGTCTTGGGGGAATGAGCAGTTCTTC. It specifies CASSSPERSWGNEQFF.

This rearrangement joins TRBV7-2 to TRBJ2-4; 8 bases agree with TRBD1. V was clipped by 5 bases and J by 0 bases; unmatched bases: 3. Germline V gene sequence: CDR1 SGHTA, CDR2 FQGNSA. This CDR3 is 15 amino acids long. The CDR3 sequence: CASSRDRLAKNIQYF. For the CDR3, the DNA is TGTGCCAGCAGCCGGGACAGGCTAGCCAAAAACATTCAGTACTTC.

V is TRBV29-1 and J is TRBJ2-7; D possibly corresponds to TRBD1 (6 bases). Germline V CDR1 and CDR2: SQVTM, ANQGSEA. This CDR3 comprises 12 residues. The V end was cut by 4 bases, the J end by 2 bases, with 9 bases between. The CDR3 DNA is TGCAGCGTTGGCAGGGGTACCTACGAGCAGTACTTC. It specifies CSVGRGTYEQYF.

The J gene is TRBJ2-3, the V gene TRBV6-1; D may correspond to TRBD1 or TRBD2 (5 bases each). The ends were cut back, 4 bases at V and 2 bases at J, with 10 bases in the middle. CDR1 is MNHNS and CDR2 is SASEGT in the germline V gene. CDR3 length: 14 residues. CDR3 sequence: CASSVRDPTDTQYF. In DNA, the CDR3 is TGTGCCAGCAGTGTCCGGGACCCCACAGATACGCAGTATTTT.

This sequence joins TRBV7-2 and TRBJ2-6; D unclear. The V gene's germline CDR1 is SGHTA and CDR2 FQGNSA. This CDR3 contains 14 residues. V dropped 3 bases and J dropped 0 bases, with 3 bases sitting between them. CDR3 bases: TGTGCCAGCAGCTTGGACTCTGGGGCCAACGTCCTGACTTTC. Translation gives CASSLDSGANVLTF.

V and J are TRBV10-3 and TRBJ2-7; perhaps TRBD2 as D (7 bases). The germline gives CDR1 ENHRY, CDR2 SYGVKD. V gave up 10 bases and J gave up 5 bases, with 18 bases separating them. The CDR3 totals 13 residues. Here the CDR3 DNA reads TGTGCCACCTACCAGGGAGGGGGGAACGAGCAGTACTTC. It encodes CATYQGGGNEQYF.

V and J are TRBV9 and TRBJ2-5; possibly TRBD1 or TRBD2 for D (5 bases each). CDR3 size: 14 residues. V lost 0 bases and J lost 7, with 13 bases in between. Germline V gives CDR1 SGDLS, CDR2 YYNGEE. CDR3 region: CASSVAGPFATQYF. CDR3 nucleotide sequence: TGTGCCAGCAGCGTAGCGGGACCCTTCGCGACCCAGTACTTC.

The chain recombines TRBV5-4 with TRBJ2-7, with D uncertain. V gave up 3 bases and J gave up 0 bases, with 13 bases separating them. Germline V gives CDR1 SGHNT, CDR2 YYREEE (reference sequence). The CDR3 extends over 15 amino acids. This chain's CDR3 is CASSSTTLSSYEQYF. DNA of the CDR3: TGTGCCAGCAGCTCTACAACTCTGAGCTCCTACGAGCAGTACTTC.

This clone was counted between two and nine times. The chain is built from TRBV28 and TRBJ1-5, with no clear D. The CDR3 extends over 15 amino acids. In germline, CDR1 is MDHEN, CDR2 SYDVKM. V lost 5 bases, J lost 1 base, and 12 bases lay in between. The CDR3 DNA is TGTGCCAGCAGTGCGGTTCGGGTAAGCAATCAGCCCCAGCATTTT. It translates to CASSAVRVSNQPQHF.

This clone was seen a handful of times. The rearrangement joins TRBV19 to TRBJ2-5; D is unclear. Germline values: CDR1 LNHDA, CDR2 SQIVND (reference sequence). The CDR3 contains 13 residues. V dropped 5 bases and J dropped 0 bases, with 7 bases sitting between them. As DNA, the CDR3 is TGTGCCAGTAGTTCGGACCACCAAGAGACCCAGTACTTC. It specifies CASSSDHQETQYF.

The chain is built from TRBV5-5 and TRBJ2-1, with TRBD2 identical over 8 bases. CDR3 size: 13 residues. V lost 5 bases to trimming and J lost 8 bases; unmatched junction nucleotides: 6. Germline values: CDR1 SGHKS, CDR2 YYEKEE (reference sequence). CDR3 region: CASSPGGIDEQFF. CDR3 in DNA: TGTGCCAGCAGTCCGGGGGGGATCGATGAGCAGTTCTTC.

The chain is built from TRBV2 and TRBJ2-1; D unresolved. Trimming took 1 base from V and 0 from J, leaving 16 bases between them. The CDR3 contains 18 residues. Germline values: CDR1 SNHLY, CDR2 FYNNEI. As DNA, the CDR3 is TGTGCCAGCAGTGAAGGAGTTTGGGGAAGTAGCTCCTACAATGAGCAGTTCTTC. Its translation: CASSEGVWGSSSYNEQFF.

This clone appeared a single time. V usage is TRBV25-1 and J usage is TRBJ2-1; tentatively, D is TRBD2 (5 bases). Trimming took 3 bases from V and 6 from J, leaving 9 bases between them. Germline-derived CDR1 and CDR2 are MGHDK and SYGVNS. CDR3 length: 13 amino acids. The CDR3 DNA is TGTGCCAGCAGTGATTCCACTAGCAATGAGCAGTTCTTC. It translates to CASSDSTSNEQFF. Full variable domain (remainder filled in from reference TRBV25-1 and TRBJ2-1): EADIYQTPRYLVIGTGKKITLECSQTMGHDKMYWYQQDPGMELHLIHYSYGVNSTEKGDLSSESTVSRIRTEHFPLTLESARPSHTSQYLCASSDSTSNEQFFGPGTRLTVL.

The table lists this clone with a count of one. The same CDR3 is also encoded by other DNA sequences in this sample. The V and J genes are TRBV29-1 and TRBJ1-2, with D tentatively TRBD1 (5 bases). The CDR3 length is 15 residues. Germline V gene lookup returns CDR1 SQVTM and CDR2 ANQGSEA. The germline V and J ends were trimmed by 0 bases and 5 bases, with 16 bases remaining between them. DNA for the CDR3: TGCAGCGTTGAAGAGGGTCGGACGGGGGGATATGGCTACACCTTC. It translates to CSVEEGRTGGYGYTF.

This clone was observed a few times. The chain links TRBV18 to TRBJ2-2; tentatively, D is TRBD2 (7 bases). Per the germline V gene, CDR1 is KGHSH and CDR2 is LQKENI. CDR3 length equals 15 residues. V gave up 4 bases and J gave up 5 bases, with 14 bases separating them. The CDR3: CASSRAGAGTGELFF. In DNA form, the CDR3 reads TGTGCCAGCTCACGCGCGGGGGCAGGGACCGGGGAGCTGTTTTTT.

This chain joins TRBV9 and TRBJ1-1, with unresolved D. Germline V lookup: CDR1 SGDLS, CDR2 YYNGEE. V was pared by 0 bases and J by 0 bases, with 9 bases between. The length of the CDR3 is 15 residues. CDR3 nucleotides: TGTGCCAGCAGCGTAGCTCCATCCATGAACACTGAAGCTTTCTTT. Amino acids: CASSVAPSMNTEAFF.